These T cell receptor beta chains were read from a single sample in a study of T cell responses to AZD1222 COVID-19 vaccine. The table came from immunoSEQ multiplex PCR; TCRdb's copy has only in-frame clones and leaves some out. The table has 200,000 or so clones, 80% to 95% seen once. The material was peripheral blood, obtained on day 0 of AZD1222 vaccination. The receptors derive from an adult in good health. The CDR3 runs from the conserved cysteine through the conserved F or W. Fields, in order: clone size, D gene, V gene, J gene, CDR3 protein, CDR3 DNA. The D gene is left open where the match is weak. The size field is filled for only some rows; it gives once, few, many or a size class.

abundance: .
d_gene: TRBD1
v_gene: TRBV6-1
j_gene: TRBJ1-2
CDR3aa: CASSEQGAGEYGYTF
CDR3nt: TGTGCCAGCAGTGAGCAGGGGGCAGGAGAGTATGGCTACACCTTC

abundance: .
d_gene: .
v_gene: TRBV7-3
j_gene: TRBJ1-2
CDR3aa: CASSSETGIGYTF
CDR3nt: TGTGCCAGCAGTTCTGAGACCGGAATCGGCTACACCTTC

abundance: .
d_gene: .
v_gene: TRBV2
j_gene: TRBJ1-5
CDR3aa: CASSDGTLQPQHF
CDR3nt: TGTGCCAGCAGCGACGGGACACTCCAGCCCCAGCATTTT

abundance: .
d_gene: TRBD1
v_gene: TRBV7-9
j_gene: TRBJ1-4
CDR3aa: CASSTGQGEEKLFF
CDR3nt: TGTGCCAGCAGCACAGGACAGGGGGAAGAAAAACTGTTTTTT

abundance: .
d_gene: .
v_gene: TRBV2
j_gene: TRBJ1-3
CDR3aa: CASSELGTGNTIYF
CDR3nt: TGTGCCAGCAGTGAGTTGGGAACTGGAAACACCATATATTTT

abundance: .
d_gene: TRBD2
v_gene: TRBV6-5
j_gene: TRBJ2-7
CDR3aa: CASNSLAGGSFEQYF
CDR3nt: TGTGCCAGCAACTCGCTAGCGGGAGGTTCTTTTGAGCAGTACTTC

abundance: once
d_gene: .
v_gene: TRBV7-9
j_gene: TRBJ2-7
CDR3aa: CASSDREESSYEQYF
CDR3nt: TGTGCCAGCAGCGACAGGGAGGAAAGCTCCTACGAGCAGTACTTC

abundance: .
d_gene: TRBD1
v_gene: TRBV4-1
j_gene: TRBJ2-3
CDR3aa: CASSHPTGRTDTQYF
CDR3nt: TGCGCCAGCAGCCACCCGACAGGGAGAACAGATACGCAGTATTTT

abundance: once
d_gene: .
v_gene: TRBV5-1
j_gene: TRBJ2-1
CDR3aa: CASSLEGLSSYNEQFF
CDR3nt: TGCGCCAGCAGCTTGGAAGGGCTGAGCTCCTACAATGAGCAGTTCTTC

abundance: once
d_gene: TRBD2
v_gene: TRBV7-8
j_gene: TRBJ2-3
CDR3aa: CASSLAPSGVTDTQYF
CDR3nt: TGTGCCAGCAGCTTAGCCCCCAGCGGGGTCACAGATACGCAGTATTTT

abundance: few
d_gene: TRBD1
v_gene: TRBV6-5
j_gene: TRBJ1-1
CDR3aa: CASSTRQGAAEAFF
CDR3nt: TGTGCCAGCAGTACCCGACAGGGGGCAGCTGAAGCTTTCTTT

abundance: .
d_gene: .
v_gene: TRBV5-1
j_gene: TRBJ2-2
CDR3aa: CASSLVVAPNTGELFF
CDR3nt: TGCGCCAGCAGCTTGGTGGTGGCCCCGAACACCGGGGAGCTGTTTTTT

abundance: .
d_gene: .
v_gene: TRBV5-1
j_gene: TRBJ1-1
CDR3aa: CASGITWGDTEAFF
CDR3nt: TGCGCCAGCGGCATCACATGGGGGGACACTGAAGCTTTCTTT

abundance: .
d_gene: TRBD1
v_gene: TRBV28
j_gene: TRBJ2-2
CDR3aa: CASSLLRGSGELFF
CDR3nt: TGTGCCAGCAGTTTACTCAGGGGGTCCGGGGAGCTGTTTTTT

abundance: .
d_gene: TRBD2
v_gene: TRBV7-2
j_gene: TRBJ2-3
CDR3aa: CAGTSGDSSTDTQYF
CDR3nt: TGTGCCGGGACTAGCGGGGACTCTAGCACAGATACGCAGTATTTT

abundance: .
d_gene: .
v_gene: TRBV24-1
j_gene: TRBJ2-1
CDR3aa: CATSDSTGVVNEQFF
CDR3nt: TGTGCCACCAGTGATTCAACGGGAGTGGTTAATGAGCAGTTCTTC

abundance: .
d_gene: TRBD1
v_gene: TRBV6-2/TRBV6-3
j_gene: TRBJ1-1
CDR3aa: CASSYSIGQGNTEAFF
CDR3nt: TGTGCCAGCAGTTACTCGATTGGACAGGGGAACACTGAAGCTTTCTTT

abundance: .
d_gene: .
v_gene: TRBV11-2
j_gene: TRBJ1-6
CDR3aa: CASSLQGPGSPLHF
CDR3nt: TGTGCCAGCAGCTTACAGGGACCAGGGTCACCCCTCCACTTT

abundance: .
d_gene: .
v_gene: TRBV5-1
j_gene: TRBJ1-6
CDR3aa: CASSLAGVGNSPLHF
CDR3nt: TGCGCCAGCAGCTTGGCAGGGGTAGGTAATTCACCCCTCCACTTT

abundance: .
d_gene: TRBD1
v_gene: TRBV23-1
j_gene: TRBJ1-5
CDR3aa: CASTPSARTGEAQPQHF
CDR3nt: TGCGCCAGCACTCCCTCCGCCAGGACAGGGGAGGCTCAGCCCCAGCATTTT

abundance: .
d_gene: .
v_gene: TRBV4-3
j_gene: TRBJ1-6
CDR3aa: CASSQDKGTPPLHF
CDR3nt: TGCGCCAGCAGCCAAGATAAGGGAACTCCACCCCTCCACTTT

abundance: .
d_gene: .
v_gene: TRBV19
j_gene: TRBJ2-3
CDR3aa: CASSLTGTGTDTQYF
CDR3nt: TGTGCCAGTAGCCTAACAGGGACTGGGACAGATACGCAGTATTTT

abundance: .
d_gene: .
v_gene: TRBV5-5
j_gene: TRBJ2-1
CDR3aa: CASSLAQTYNEQFF
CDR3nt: TGTGCCAGCAGCTTGGCTCAAACCTACAATGAGCAGTTCTTC

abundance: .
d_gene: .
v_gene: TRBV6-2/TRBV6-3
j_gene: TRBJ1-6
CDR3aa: CASSYSNGGQGHSPLHF
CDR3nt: TGTGCCAGCAGTTACTCGAACGGGGGGCAGGGGCATTCACCCCTCCACTTT

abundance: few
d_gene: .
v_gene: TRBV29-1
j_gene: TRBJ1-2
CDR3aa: CSVEDGTAYGYTF
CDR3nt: TGCAGCGTTGAAGATGGGACGGCTTATGGCTACACCTTC

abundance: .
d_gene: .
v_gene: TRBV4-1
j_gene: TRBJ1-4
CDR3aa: CASSQEREKLFF
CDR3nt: TGCGCCAGCAGCCAAGAGAGGGAAAAACTGTTTTTT

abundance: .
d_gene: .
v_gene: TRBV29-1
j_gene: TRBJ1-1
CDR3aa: CSAEDRAGTEAFF
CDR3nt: TGCAGCGCCGAGGACCGGGCGGGCACTGAAGCTTTCTTT

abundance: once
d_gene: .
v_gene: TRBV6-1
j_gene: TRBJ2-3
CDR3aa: CASSEGGRGADTQYF
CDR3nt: TGTGCCAGCAGTGAAGGCGGCAGGGGTGCAGATACGCAGTATTTT

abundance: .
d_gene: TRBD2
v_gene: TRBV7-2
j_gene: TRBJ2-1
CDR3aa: CASSLAPGLYYNEQFF
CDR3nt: TGTGCCAGCAGCTTAGCCCCGGGACTATACTACAATGAGCAGTTCTTC

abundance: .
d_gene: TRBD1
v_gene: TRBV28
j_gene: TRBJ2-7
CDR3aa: CASSNADRPGEQYF
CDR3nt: TGTGCCAGCAGCAACGCGGACAGGCCCGGTGAGCAGTACTTC

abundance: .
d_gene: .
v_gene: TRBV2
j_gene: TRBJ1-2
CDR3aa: CASTEFNNYGYTF
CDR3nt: TGTGCCAGCACGGAATTTAACAACTATGGCTACACCTTC

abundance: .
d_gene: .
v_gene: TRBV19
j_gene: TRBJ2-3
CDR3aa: CASKVEGWTDTQYF
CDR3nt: TGTGCCAGTAAGGTGGAGGGGTGGACAGATACGCAGTATTTT

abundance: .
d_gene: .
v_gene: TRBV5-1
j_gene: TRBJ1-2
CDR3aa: CASSQFRDGYGYTF
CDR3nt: TGCGCCAGCAGCCAGTTCCGGGACGGCTATGGCTACACCTTC

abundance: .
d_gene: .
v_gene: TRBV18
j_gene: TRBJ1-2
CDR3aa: CASSPQAGEGYTF
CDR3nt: TGTGCCAGCTCACCACAAGCAGGGGAAGGCTACACCTTC

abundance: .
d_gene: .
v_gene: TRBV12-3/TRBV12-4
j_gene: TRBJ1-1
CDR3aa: CASSPYTEAFF
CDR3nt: TGTGCCAGCAGCCCCTACACTGAAGCTTTCTTT

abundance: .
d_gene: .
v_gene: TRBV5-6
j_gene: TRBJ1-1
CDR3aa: CASSRIRGMNTEAFF
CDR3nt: TGTGCCAGCAGCCGGATTCGGGGGATGAACACTGAAGCTTTCTTT

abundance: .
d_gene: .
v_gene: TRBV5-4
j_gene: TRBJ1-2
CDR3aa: CASSLEFGGYTF
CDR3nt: TGTGCCAGCAGCTTGGAATTTGGAGGCTACACCTTC

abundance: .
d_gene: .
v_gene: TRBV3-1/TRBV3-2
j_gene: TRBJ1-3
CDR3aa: CASSLVRNAGGNTIYF
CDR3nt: TGTGCCAGCAGCCTAGTACGCAATGCGGGGGGAAACACCATATATTTT

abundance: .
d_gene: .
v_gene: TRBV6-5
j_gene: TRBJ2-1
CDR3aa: CASSMGGHQFF
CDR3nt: TGTGCCAGCTCAATGGGGGGACACCAGTTCTTC

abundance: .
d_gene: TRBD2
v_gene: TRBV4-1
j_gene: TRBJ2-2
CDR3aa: CASSQEAGDTGELFF
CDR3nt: TGCGCCAGCAGCCAAGAAGCGGGGGACACCGGGGAGCTGTTTTTT

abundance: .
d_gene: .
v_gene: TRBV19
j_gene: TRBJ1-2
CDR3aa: CASSSWDGFFYGYTF
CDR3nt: TGTGCCAGTAGTTCCTGGGACGGATTTTTTTATGGCTACACCTTC

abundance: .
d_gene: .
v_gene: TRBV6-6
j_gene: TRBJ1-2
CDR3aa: CASTYREGYGYTF
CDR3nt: TGTGCCAGCACATACAGGGAGGGCTATGGCTACACCTTC

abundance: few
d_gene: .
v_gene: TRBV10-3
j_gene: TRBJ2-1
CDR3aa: CAISGQDNEQFF
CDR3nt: TGTGCCATCAGTGGTCAAGACAATGAGCAGTTCTTC

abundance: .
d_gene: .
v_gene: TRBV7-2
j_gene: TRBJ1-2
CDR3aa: CASSLELRRVYTF
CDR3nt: TGTGCCAGCAGCTTAGAGTTAAGGAGAGTCTACACCTTC

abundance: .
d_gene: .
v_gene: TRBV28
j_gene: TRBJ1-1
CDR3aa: CASSFSNTEAFF
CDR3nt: TGTGCCAGCAGTTTCTCAAACACTGAAGCTTTCTTT

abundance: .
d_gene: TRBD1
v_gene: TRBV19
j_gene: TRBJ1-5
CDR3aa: CATTDRGRDQPQHF
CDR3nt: TGTGCCACTACCGACAGGGGTCGAGATCAGCCCCAGCATTTT

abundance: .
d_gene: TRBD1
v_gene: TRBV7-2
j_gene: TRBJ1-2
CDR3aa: CASSGQGANYGYTF
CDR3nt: TGTGCCAGCAGTGGACAGGGGGCGAACTATGGCTACACCTTC

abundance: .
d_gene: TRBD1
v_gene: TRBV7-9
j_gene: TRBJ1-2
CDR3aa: CASSLRDREYGYTF
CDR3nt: TGTGCCAGCAGCTTGAGGGACAGGGAGTATGGCTACACCTTC